Presented here are 30 T cell receptor beta chains from one specimen sequenced in a study of CXCR3-negative and CXCR3-positive naive CD8 T cells. Notes on the study in general: CXCR3-positive naive cells had TRB CDR3s that were more hydrophobic than CXCR3-negative naive cells had.

These TCRs are of unknown antigen specificity. The method, 5' RACE with UMI labels, was used to prepare the TRB cDNA libraries. Reprocessing the 5' RACE reads, TCRdb reports a single entry for every CDR3 protein and omits DNA. The repertoire table contains tens of thousands of distinct CDR3 sequences. Specimen: naive CXCR3+ CD8+ T cells from blood. This sample's subset: CD45RO-CCR7+CD27+CD95- naive CD8+ T cells expressing CXCR3 (TNR3+). Source of these receptors: a human donor in good health. Some clones in this sample may be carry-over from other donors' samples.

J is TRBJ2-2 and V is TRBV29-1; TCRdb designates TRBD1, a call that cannot be tested without DNA. CDR1 SQVTM and CDR2 ANQGSEA come from the germline V gene. This CDR3 spans 15 amino acids. The CDR3 is CSVGGQAMDTGELFF.

The gene calls are TRBV11-2 and TRBJ2-1; as DNA is missing, the TRBD2 call by TCRdb cannot be tested. This CDR3 is 14 amino acids long. Germline V gives CDR1 SGHAT, CDR2 FQNNGV. CDR3 residues: CASSFNSGGREQFF. Full variable domain (outside the CDR3, taken from reference TRBV11-2 and TRBJ2-1): EAGVAQSPRYKIIEKRQSVAFWCNPISGHATLYWYQQILGQGPKLLIQFQNNGVVDDSQLPKDRFSAERLKGVDSTLKIQPAKLEDSAVYLCASSFNSGGREQFFGPGTRLTVL.

The genes are TRBV7-8 and TRBJ2-5; the TCRdb call, TRBD2, lacks DNA for checking. The germline gives CDR1 SGHVS, CDR2 FQNEAQ. The CDR3 has 17 residues. CDR3: CASSLVDQGLIQETQYF.

The J gene is TRBJ2-7, the V gene TRBV29-1; TCRdb reports TRBD1, a call that lacks DNA to check it against. CDR3 length equals 11 residues. Germline loops: CDR1 SQVTM, CDR2 ANQGSEA. CDR3 protein: CSIPGDYEQYF.

The chain employs TRBV7-2 and TRBJ2-7. CDR3 size: 12 residues. Germline-derived CDR1 and CDR2 are SGHTA and FQGNSA. CDR3 loop: CASSPTYYEQYF.

V is TRBV6-5 and J is TRBJ2-5; without DNA, the TCRdb call of TRBD2 cannot be checked. Germline V gene data show CDR1 as MNHEY and CDR2 as SVGAGI. The CDR3 contains 17 residues. The CDR3 sequence is CASSYERGLGETMTQYF.

The chain employs TRBV7-7 and TRBJ2-1. This CDR3 has 13 residues. Germline V CDR1 and CDR2: SSHAT, FNYEAQ (reference sequence). CDR3: CASSFSENNEQFF.

The chain carries TRBV15 and TRBJ1-5. This CDR3 region has 12 residues. Germline loops: CDR1 LNHNV, CDR2 YYDKDF (reference sequence). CDR3 residues: CATSSKHQPQHF.

This chain joins TRBV27 and TRBJ1-3; the TRBD1 assignment by TCRdb is unverifiable without DNA. CDR1 is MNHEY, CDR2 SMNVEV, per germline (reference sequence). The CDR3 length is 14 residues. The CDR3 sequence: CASTSPGAGNTIYF.

This chain connects TRBV10-3 to TRBJ2-3; absent DNA, TCRdb's TRBD1 call cannot be checked. The germline V gene encodes CDR1 ENHRY and CDR2 SYGVKD. The CDR3 extends over 15 amino acids. Here the CDR3 reads CAISEGQGETDTQYF.

The rearrangement uses TRBV28 and TRBJ2-7. Germline V CDR1 and CDR2: MDHEN, SYDVKM. The CDR3 runs to 14 residues. CDR3 sequence reads: CASSLAGSTYEQYF.

The J gene is TRBJ2-1, the V gene TRBV11-2; the TRBD1 assignment by TCRdb is unverifiable without DNA. Per the germline V gene, CDR1 is SGHAT and CDR2 is FQNNGV. This CDR3 contains 14 residues. This CDR3 reads CASSYDRGNYEQFF. Filled out from reference TRBV11-2 and TRBJ2-1, the complete variable domain reads EAGVAQSPRYKIIEKRQSVAFWCNPISGHATLYWYQQILGQGPKLLIQFQNNGVVDDSQLPKDRFSAERLKGVDSTLKIQPAKLEDSAVYLCASSYDRGNYEQFFGPGTRLTVL.

V is TRBV7-2 and J is TRBJ2-7. The CDR3 runs 14 residues. CDR1 is SGHTA and CDR2 is FQGNSA in the germline V gene. The CDR3 region is CASSLAPVSYEQYF.

This rearrangement joins TRBV6-2 or TRBV6-3 to TRBJ1-1; the TCRdb D gene call, TRBD1, has no DNA to confirm it. Germline loops: CDR1 MNHEY, CDR2 SVGEGT. This CDR3 has 17 amino acids. CDR3 amino acids: CASSYIREGAWDTEAFF.

The chain links TRBV7-8 to TRBJ2-5; TCRdb outputs TRBD2, but without DNA this stays unchecked. Looked up from germline, CDR1 is SGHVS and CDR2 is FQNEAQ. The CDR3 consists of 18 residues. Here the CDR3 reads CASSLPKVLAGVTETQYF.

This chain links TRBV7-2 with TRBJ2-3; TCRdb reports TRBD2, a call that lacks DNA to check it against. The CDR3 has 19 amino acids. Germline CDR1 reads SGHTA; CDR2 reads FQGNSA. This CDR3 reads CASSLVLLAGGPGWDTQYF.

The V and J genes are TRBV11-2 and TRBJ2-3; absent DNA, TCRdb's TRBD1 call cannot be checked. Germline V gene lookup returns CDR1 SGHAT and CDR2 FQNNGV. This CDR3 spans 15 amino acids. This chain's CDR3 is CASSFVGPGTDTQYF. The complete variable domain, with remaining parts taken from reference TRBV11-2 and TRBJ2-3, reads EAGVAQSPRYKIIEKRQSVAFWCNPISGHATLYWYQQILGQGPKLLIQFQNNGVVDDSQLPKDRFSAERLKGVDSTLKIQPAKLEDSAVYLCASSFVGPGTDTQYFGPGTRLTVL.

This chain connects TRBV5-6 to TRBJ2-3; TCRdb picks TRBD1, but there is no DNA to check that call. The CDR3 is 14 residues long. Germline CDR1 and CDR2: SGHDT and YYEEEE. CDR3 region: CASSLGGLSDTQYF.

This CDR3 reads CASSQGPPGPAEQYF. The chain is built from TRBV14 and TRBJ2-7; there is no DNA to check the TCRdb D call of TRBD2. The V gene's germline CDR1 is SGHDN and CDR2 FVKESK. The CDR3 totals 15 residues.

The genes are TRBV6-2 or TRBV6-3 and TRBJ1-2; TCRdb proposes TRBD1, but this gene call is untestable without DNA. This CDR3 spans 15 amino acids. The germline V gene has CDR1 MNHEY and CDR2 SVGEGT. This chain's CDR3 is CASSYWGDRADGYTF.

Here the CDR3 reads CASSYAGKETQYF. The chain has TRBV6-6 and TRBJ2-5. CDR1 is MNHNY and CDR2 is SVGAGI in the germline V gene (reference sequence). The CDR3 extends over 13 amino acids.

The V gene is TRBV7-9, the J gene TRBJ2-4. This CDR3 region has 16 residues. The germline V gene encodes CDR1 SEHNR and CDR2 FQNEAQ (reference sequence). The CDR3 is CASSSPGDIAKNIQYF.

V is TRBV4-3 and J is TRBJ2-3; TCRdb reports TRBD2, a call that lacks DNA to check it against. The CDR3 consists of 16 residues. Germline CDR1 is LGHNA and CDR2 is YSLEER. The CDR3 reads CASSPRGSGGADTQYF.

The chain recombines TRBV5-4 with TRBJ2-1; TCRdb picks TRBD2, but there is no DNA to check that call. The germline gives CDR1 SGHNT, CDR2 YYREEE (reference sequence). The CDR3 is 14 residues long. CDR3 sequence reads: CASSTLAGDNEQFF.

The CDR3 protein is CASSLQGPTLDTEAFF. The J gene is TRBJ1-1, the V gene TRBV7-2; the D gene TCRdb calls, TRBD1, cannot be checked with no DNA. CDR1 SGHTA and CDR2 FQGNSA come from the germline V gene. The CDR3 is 16 amino acids.

V is TRBV30 and J is TRBJ2-1; TCRdb reports TRBD2, a call that lacks DNA to check it against. Germline V gene data show CDR1 as GTSNPN and CDR2 as SVGIG (reference sequence). The CDR3 runs to 16 residues. This CDR3 is CAWTIPGDSHYNEQFF.

CDR3 amino acids: CASSPRGSTNVLTF. The chain couples TRBV28 to TRBJ2-6; as DNA is missing, the TRBD1 call by TCRdb cannot be tested. Germline CDR1 is MDHEN and CDR2 is SYDVKM. This CDR3 spans 14 amino acids.

The J gene is TRBJ2-4, the V gene TRBV4-2; TCRdb's D gene call, TRBD1, goes unchecked for lack of DNA. CDR3 length: 21 amino acids. CDR1 LGHNA and CDR2 YNFKEQ come from the germline V gene. The CDR3 spells CASSLLTTGTGAFLAKNIQYF.

J is TRBJ2-1 and V is TRBV28; checking the TCRdb D call of TRBD2 is not possible without DNA. Germline V gene data show CDR1 as MDHEN and CDR2 as SYDVKM. CDR3 size: 19 residues. The CDR3 here is CASSNPGLAGLNSYNEQFF.

The genes are TRBV7-2 and TRBJ2-1; TCRdb's D call of TRBD2 is untestable without DNA. The CDR3 loop spans 15 amino acids. Germline values: CDR1 SGHTA, CDR2 FQGNSA. The CDR3 spells CASSTERGPHNEQFF.